A single sample gave rise to the 9 T cell receptor beta chains below, sequenced in a study of cytomegalovirus exposure and HLA in healthy donors. A multiplex PCR was run with 60 Vbeta primers and 13 Jbeta primers. Sequencing was performed with immunoSEQ multiplex PCR; in TCRdb, only in-frame clones are kept and a portion is missing. The sample yields about 160,000 clones, more than 70% seen once. The material sequenced was PBMCs. The source is a young man in good health and CMV-seronegative.

The genes are TRBV10-3 and TRBJ2-7; D perhaps matches TRBD2 (6 bases). V was clipped by 8 bases and J by 0 bases, with 14 bases between them. CDR3 size: 14 residues. Per the germline V gene, CDR1 is ENHRY and CDR2 is SYGVKD. The CDR3 coding sequence is TGTGCCATCCTATTGACCGGGAGCTCCTACGAGCAGTACTTC. This gives the protein CAILLTGSSYEQYF.

The V call is TRBV14, the J call TRBJ2-1, with TRBD1 matching 8 bases. After removal of 5 bases from V and 4 bases from J, the junction contained 7 bases not matched to a gene. CDR1 is SGHDN and CDR2 is FVKESK in the germline V gene. The CDR3 is 15 residues long. Here the CDR3 reads CASSAGQGQYNEQFF. CDR3 nucleotide sequence: TGTGCCAGCAGCGCCGGACAGGGACAATACAATGAGCAGTTCTTC.

The chain recombines TRBV5-1 with TRBJ2-5; D gene ambiguous. TRBJ2-7 explains the end of the DNA better; the J call may be wrong. The CDR3 is made up of 14 amino acids. CDR1 and CDR2 (germline): SGHRS, YFSETQ. The CDR3 reads CASSLVAATYEQYF. CDR3 DNA: TGCGCCAGCAGCTTGGTTGCAGCGACCTACGAGCAGTACTTC.

The chain combines TRBV6-5 with TRBJ1-2, with a tentative D call TRBD1 (6 bases). This CDR3 region has 15 residues. Between the trimmed V and J ends, which lost 4 bases and 7 bases, there was a span of 19 bases. Germline V CDR1 and CDR2: MNHEY, SVGAGI. In nucleotides, the CDR3 is TGTGCCAGCAGTTCCCCCCGTGCAGGGGCAGCTGGCTACACCTTC. Protein product: CASSSPRAGAAGYTF.

This clone was observed a handful of times. The rearrangement links TRBV7-2 to TRBJ2-1, with 9 bases that match TRBD2. Germline lookup yields CDR1 SGHTA and CDR2 FQGNSA. The V gene end was trimmed by 5 bases and the J gene end by 8 bases; junction bases not matched to a gene: 10. The CDR3 extends over 15 amino acids. In DNA form, the CDR3 reads TGTGCCAGCAGCCCGATCAGCGGGGGGAGCCATGAGCAGTTCTTC. Translating it yields CASSPISGGSHEQFF.

J is TRBJ2-3 and V is TRBV10-3, with 11 bases that match TRBD2. The germline V gene has CDR1 ENHRY and CDR2 SYGVKD. The CDR3 length is 15 residues. V was pared by 6 bases and J by 6 bases, with 8 bases of the junction left unmatched. The CDR3 bases are TGTGCCATCAGGGCCACTAGCGGGAGTGGGGATACGCAGTATTTT. This encodes CAIRATSGSGDTQYF.

V gene TRBV28 combines with J gene TRBJ1-1; D is ambiguous. The CDR3 covers 12 residues. The germline V gene has CDR1 MDHEN and CDR2 SYDVKM. The V gene lost 1 base and the J gene lost 11 bases, with 11 bases spanning the gap. The CDR3 region is CASSLLATNAFF. The DNA of the CDR3 is TGTGCCAGCAGTTTATTGGCCACCAACGCTTTCTTT.

The V call is TRBV5-1, the J call TRBJ2-7, with D uncertain. CDR3 length: 13 amino acids. CDR1 is SGHRS, CDR2 YFSETQ, per germline. V was trimmed by 0 bases and J by 4 bases, leaving 8 bases between them. CDR3 sequence: CASSLDSQYEQYF. The CDR3 region has the DNA TGCGCCAGCAGCTTGGATTCCCAATACGAGCAGTACTTC. Based on the CDR3 plus reference TRBV5-1 and TRBJ2-7, the full variable domain is KAGVTQTPRYLIKTRGQQVTLSCSPISGHRSVSWYQQTPGQGLQFLFEYFSETQRNKGNFPGRFSGRQFSNSRSEMNVSTLELGDSALYLCASSLDSQYEQYFGPGTRLTVT.

The rearrangement joins TRBV21-1 to TRBJ2-4; TRBD1 is the table's D call, not checked against the DNA. TRBV21-1 is a known pseudogene. CDR3 length equals 10 residues. The CDR3 is CASEKTVQYF. The CDR3 DNA reads TGTGCCAGCGAGAAGACAGTTCAGTACTTC.